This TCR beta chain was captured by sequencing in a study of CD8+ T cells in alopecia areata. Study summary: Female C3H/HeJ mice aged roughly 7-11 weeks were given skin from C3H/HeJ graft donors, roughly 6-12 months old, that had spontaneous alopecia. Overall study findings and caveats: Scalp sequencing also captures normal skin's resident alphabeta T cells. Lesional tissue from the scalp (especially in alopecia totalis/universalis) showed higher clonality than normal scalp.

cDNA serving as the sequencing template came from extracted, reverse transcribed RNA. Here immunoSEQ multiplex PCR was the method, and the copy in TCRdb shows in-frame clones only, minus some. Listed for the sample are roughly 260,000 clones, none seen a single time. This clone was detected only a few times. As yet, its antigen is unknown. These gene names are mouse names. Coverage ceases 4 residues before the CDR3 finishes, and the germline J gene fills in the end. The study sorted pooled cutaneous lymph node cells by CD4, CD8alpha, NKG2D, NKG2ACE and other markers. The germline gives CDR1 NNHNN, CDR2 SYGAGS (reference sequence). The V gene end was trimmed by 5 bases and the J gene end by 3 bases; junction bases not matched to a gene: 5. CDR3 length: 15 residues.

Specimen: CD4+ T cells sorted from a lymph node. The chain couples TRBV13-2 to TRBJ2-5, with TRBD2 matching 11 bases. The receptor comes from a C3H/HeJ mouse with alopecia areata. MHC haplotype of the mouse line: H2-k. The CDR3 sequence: CASGARDWGQDTQYF. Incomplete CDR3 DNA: TGTGCCAGCGGGGCCCGGGACTGGGGGCAAGAC.